The 32 T cell receptor beta chains listed next were all sequenced from one sample in a study of neurological immune-mediated disorders (dated by TCRdb to 2018 to 2020). Library generation was performed with 5' RACE. Instrument used: Illumina HiSeq 2500. In-frame beta chains were kept once TCRdb had trimmed the public reads at Q25 with fastp and called clones with MiXCR. A single entry per CDR3 protein holds the most common genes and DNA from its merged rows. The sample table holds 31,000 or so distinct CDR3 sequences, of which approximately 1.5% were seen once. The top ten clones comprise around 9.2% of the sample. Sequencing was done on a sample of PBMCs. These receptors came from a woman in her 30s with multiple sclerosis.

This clonotype showed up many times. The genes are TRBV20-1 and TRBJ2-4; 7 bases match TRBD1. Per the germline V gene, CDR1 is DFQATT and CDR2 is SNEGSKA (reference sequence). V dropped 6 bases and J dropped 0; count of bases not matched to a gene: 8. The CDR3 has 15 amino acids. The CDR3 sequence is CSAHDRVLAKNIQYF. The CDR3 DNA reads TGCAGTGCCCACGACAGGGTCCTAGCCAAAAACATTCAGTACTTC.

This clonotype has ten or more counts. This chain joins TRBV18 and TRBJ2-7; possibly TRBD2 for D (5 bases). V lost 4 bases and J 3 bases, leaving 10 bases between the germline ends. Germline V gives CDR1 KGHSH, CDR2 LQKENI. The CDR3 sequence is 13 residues long. The CDR3 region has the DNA TGTGCCAGCTCACAGGACGGACTCTACGAGCAGTACTTC. Protein product: CASSQDGLYEQYF.

This chain uses TRBV7-3 with TRBJ2-2, with 10 bases lining up with TRBD2. The CDR3 covers 15 residues. The V gene end was trimmed by 4 bases and the J gene end by 2 bases; junction bases not matched to a gene: 1. Germline CDR1 and CDR2: SGHTA and FQGTGA. The chain's CDR3 is CASSSSGGNTGELFF. CDR3 bases: TGTGCCAGCAGCTCTAGCGGGGGAAACACCGGGGAGCTGTTTTTT.

This clonotype was seen many times. The chain couples TRBV7-2 to TRBJ2-5; D is perhaps TRBD2 (5 bases). The V and J ends lost 1 base and 4 bases respectively, with 13 bases between them. Looked up from germline, CDR1 is SGHTA and CDR2 is FQGNSA. The CDR3 length is 15 residues. CDR3 protein: CASSLVASLRETQYF. The DNA of the CDR3 is TGTGCCAGCAGCTTAGTCGCTAGCCTAAGAGAGACCCAGTACTTC.

This clonotype was observed many times. The chain carries TRBV20-1 and TRBJ1-4; D is perhaps TRBD1 (6 bases). The germline V gene has CDR1 DFQATT and CDR2 SNEGSKA (reference sequence). V was clipped by 6 bases and J by 4 bases, with 15 bases between them. The CDR3 contains 14 residues. This CDR3 reads CSARAGGGNEKLFF. In DNA form, the CDR3 reads TGCAGTGCCAGGGCGGGGGGCGGTAATGAAAAACTGTTTTTT.

The table lists this clonotype with many counts. DNA for the CDR3: TGCAGTGCTAGAGACAGCCGTATTTACGAGCAGTACTTC. It is translated as CSARDSRIYEQYF. This chain connects TRBV20-1 to TRBJ2-7; no firm D call. The V end lost 0 bases, the J end lost 4 bases, and 10 bases lay between the germline ends. Germline V gene data show CDR1 as DFQATT and CDR2 as SNEGSKA (reference sequence). The CDR3 is 13 residues long.

The sample holds many counts of this clonotype. The chain recombines TRBV4-1 with TRBJ2-7, with TRBD1 matching over 9 bases. J was trimmed by 3 bases and V by 1 base; bases with no gene match: 4. The CDR3 loop spans 15 amino acids. Germline V gives CDR1 MGHRA, CDR2 YSYEKL. The CDR3 region is CASSQGQGGLYEQYF. As DNA, the CDR3 is TGCGCCAGCAGCCAAGGACAGGGGGGGCTCTACGAGCAGTACTTC.

This clonotype turned up a few times. The gene calls are TRBV25-1 and TRBJ2-3, with TRBD2 as a possible D gene (6 bases). This CDR3 region has 14 residues. In germline, CDR1 is MGHDK, CDR2 SYGVNS. Trimming left V 2 bases short and J 2 bases short, with 8 bases between. CDR3 bases: TGTGCCAGCAGTGAAGGAGGGGCCACAGATACGCAGTATTTT. This sequence encodes CASSEGGATDTQYF.

This clonotype has at least ten counts. For the CDR3, the DNA is TGTGCCAGCAGTTATCAGGAACGGAGTGAAGCTTTCTTT. Translated, it gives CASSYQERSEAFF. The chain joins TRBV6-5 to TRBJ1-1; D uncertain. The V and J ends lost 3 bases and 7 bases respectively, with 12 bases between them. The CDR3 has 13 amino acids. Germline CDR1 is MNHEY and CDR2 is SVGAGI.

This clonotype was detected many times. The chain uses TRBV6-1 and TRBJ1-2; possible D gene TRBD1, 5 bases. Trimming took off 7 bases at V and 4 bases at J, with 16 bases between the two ends. The CDR3 consists of 14 residues. Germline-derived CDR1 and CDR2 are MNHNS and SASEGT. CDR3 protein: CASTSTGTVYGYTF. CDR3 DNA sequence: TGTGCCAGCACCTCAACCGGGACGGTCTATGGCTACACCTTC.

This clonotype was recorded many times. The genes are TRBV7-9 and TRBJ1-1; 8 bases fit TRBD1. The ends lost 5 bases at V and 2 bases at J; junction bases unmatched: 4. Germline CDR1 reads SEHNR; CDR2 reads FQNEAQ (reference sequence). CDR3 length: 14 residues. The CDR3 here is CASSGGQGNTEAFF. CDR3 nucleotides: TGTGCCAGCAGCGGCGGACAGGGTAACACTGAAGCTTTCTTT.

This clonotype has a count of ten or more. The chain uses TRBV20-1 and TRBJ2-4; a weak D match, TRBD1 (6 bases). Per germline, CDR1 DFQATT and CDR2 SNEGSKA (reference sequence). Trimming pared 2 bases from V and 1 base from J, leaving 9 bases between. CDR3 length: 14 amino acids. The CDR3 region is CSARTGWAKNIQYF. CDR3 DNA: TGCAGTGCTAGAACAGGGTGGGCCAAAAACATTCAGTACTTC.

This clonotype was observed at least ten times. This rearrangement joins TRBV15 to TRBJ2-3, with a possible D match to TRBD1 (6 bases). Per germline, CDR1 LNHNV and CDR2 YYDKDF (reference sequence). The CDR3 runs 17 residues. V was cut by 5 bases and J by 0 bases, with 18 bases left in between. The CDR3 spells CATSFFPRTESTDTQYF. For the CDR3, the DNA is TGTGCCACCAGCTTCTTTCCCCGGACAGAGAGCACAGATACGCAGTATTTT.

There are many counts of this clonotype. J is TRBJ1-2 and V is TRBV6-5, with 7 bases matching TRBD1. V gave up 6 bases and J gave up 3 bases; unmatched junction bases: 10. The CDR3 covers 15 residues. In germline, CDR1 is MNHEY, CDR2 SVGAGI. The chain's CDR3 is CASRASGTAHYGYTF. In nucleotides, the CDR3 is TGTGCCAGCAGGGCCTCCGGGACAGCCCACTATGGCTACACCTTC.

This clonotype was found many times. The J gene is TRBJ2-7, the V gene TRBV7-9; D gene uncertain. Germline values: CDR1 SEHNR, CDR2 FQNEAQ (reference sequence). Trimming removed 3 bases at V and 7 bases at J, with 10 bases between. The CDR3 sequence is 12 residues long. CDR3 residues: CASSLTSWEQYF. The DNA of the CDR3 is TGTGCCAGCAGCTTGACCTCTTGGGAGCAGTACTTC. Full variable domain (outside the CDR3, taken from reference TRBV7-9 and TRBJ2-7): DTGVSQNPRHKITKRGQNVTFRCDPISEHNRLYWYRQTLGQGPEFLTYFQNEAQLEKSRLLSDRFSAERPKGSFSTLEIQRTEQGDSAMYLCASSLTSWEQYFGPGTRLTVT.

This clonotype was observed many times. The chain couples TRBV7-8 to TRBJ2-4, with 8 bases matching TRBD2. V dropped 0 bases and J dropped 5; count of bases not matched to a gene: 12. There are 18 residues in the CDR3. From germline, CDR1 is SGHVS and CDR2 FQNEAQ. CDR3 nucleotide sequence: TGTGCCAGCAGCTTAGCGACGTCGGGCGGGGGGAACCAAAACATTCAGTACTTC. This codes for CASSLATSGGGNQNIQYF.

This clonotype appeared many times. The chain links TRBV20-1 to TRBJ1-1; D is unresolved. Germline lookup yields CDR1 DFQATT and CDR2 SNEGSKA (reference sequence). This CDR3 spans 11 amino acids. The V end lost 3 bases, the J end lost 10 bases, and 12 bases lay between the germline ends. The DNA of the CDR3 is TGCAGTGCTAGCGCGCAGCCTGGAGCTTTCTTT. Protein sequence: CSASAQPGAFF.

Many counts were recorded for this clonotype. V usage is TRBV6-5 and J usage is TRBJ1-1; unclear D gene. The V and J ends lost 2 bases and 6 bases respectively, with 7 bases between them. The V gene's germline CDR1 is MNHEY and CDR2 SVGAGI. This CDR3 comprises 12 residues. The CDR3 DNA reads as TGTGCCAGCAGTTACCTTGGGTCTGAAGCTTTCTTT. This encodes CASSYLGSEAFF.

This clonotype has ten or more counts. The CDR3 region has the DNA TGTGCCAGCAGCCAAGGATCCTACGAGCAGTACTTC. This encodes CASSQGSYEQYF. The V gene is TRBV3-1, the J gene TRBJ2-7; D gene ambiguous. V lost 1 base and J 1 base, leaving 2 bases between the germline ends. The length of the CDR3 is 12 residues. CDR1 is LGHDT and CDR2 is YNNKEL in the germline V gene (reference sequence).

This clonotype was counted ten times or more. This chain joins TRBV20-1 and TRBJ2-3; D is unresolved. CDR1 DFQATT and CDR2 SNEGSKA come from the germline V gene (reference sequence). Deletions cut 2 bases from V and 5 bases from J, with 14 bases between. The CDR3 consists of 14 residues. In DNA form, the CDR3 reads TGCAGTGCTAGAAAGGCCCTCAGAGTAGATACGCAGTATTTT. It codes for CSARKALRVDTQYF.

This clonotype has ten or more counts. The gene calls are TRBV20-1 and TRBJ2-7, with 8 bases fitting TRBD1. The CDR3 loop spans 15 amino acids. The V and J ends lost 0 bases and 1 base, in that order; junction bases with no gene match: 5. The V gene's germline CDR1 is DFQATT and CDR2 SNEGSKA (reference sequence). The CDR3: CSARDTGGPSYEQYF. CDR3 nucleotides: TGCAGTGCTAGAGATACAGGGGGACCGTCCTACGAGCAGTACTTC.

Ten or more counts support this clonotype. CDR3 nucleotides: TGCGCCAGCAGCCTCGGACAGGGTGGCAATCAGCCCCAGCATTTT. Its protein product is CASSLGQGGNQPQHF. The chain uses TRBV4-1 and TRBJ1-5; 8 bases are shared with TRBD1. V trimming: 4 bases; J trimming: 2 bases; junction bases outside the gene matches: 4. The CDR3 consists of 15 residues. The germline V gene has CDR1 MGHRA and CDR2 YSYEKL.

At least ten counts were recorded for this clonotype. This rearrangement joins TRBV3-1 to TRBJ1-4; D is unclear. Germline-derived CDR1 and CDR2 are LGHDT and YNNKEL (reference sequence). The CDR3 is 11 amino acids. Trimming took 3 bases from V and 7 from J, leaving 3 bases between them. CDR3 nucleotide sequence: TGTGCCAGCAGCCACGGTGAAAAACTGTTTTTT. Its translation: CASSHGEKLFF. Drawing the rest from reference TRBV3-1 and TRBJ1-4, the complete variable domain is DTAVSQTPKYLVTQMGNDKSIKCEQNLGHDTMYWYKQDSKKFLKIMFSYNNKELIINETVPNRFSPKSPDKAHLNLHINSLELGDSAVYFCASSHGEKLFFGSGTQLSVL.

This clonotype was seen at least ten times. The chain combines TRBV20-1 with TRBJ1-2; D is undetermined. V gave up 0 bases and J gave up 0 bases, with 8 bases separating them. The CDR3 spans 14 residues. Germline V CDR1 and CDR2: DFQATT, SNEGSKA (reference sequence). The CDR3 sequence: CSAREDGANYGYTF. The CDR3 DNA is TGCAGTGCTAGAGAGGACGGAGCTAACTATGGCTACACCTTC.

This clonotype occurred many times. This chain joins TRBV5-5 and TRBJ1-1; no definite D call. Germline loops: CDR1 SGHKS, CDR2 YYEKEE (reference sequence). V lost 0 bases to trimming and J lost 13 bases, with 16 bases between them. This CDR3 has 13 amino acids. As DNA, the CDR3 is TGTGCCAGCAGCTTGGTTCCAGCCTCAGTTGGTTTCTTT. It is translated as CASSLVPASVGFF.

This clonotype was counted many times. This chain joins TRBV4-3 and TRBJ1-1; D unclear. In germline, CDR1 is LGHNA, CDR2 YSLEER. Trimming pared 1 base from V and 1 base from J, leaving 4 bases between. CDR3 length: 13 residues. In nucleotides, the CDR3 is TGCGCCAGCAGCCAAGTTGGGAACACTGAAGCTTTCTTT. This gives the protein CASSQVGNTEAFF.

Ten or more counts support this clonotype. V is TRBV20-1 and J is TRBJ2-2; 10 bases fit TRBD1. J gave up 6 bases and V 3 bases, and 7 bases lay outside the gene matches. Germline V CDR1 and CDR2: DFQATT, SNEGSKA (reference sequence). This CDR3 comprises 15 residues. The CDR3 DNA reads as TGCAGTGCTAGGGGAAGACAGGGGGCGTCCGGGGAGCTGTTTTTT. It codes for CSARGRQGASGELFF.

This clonotype was recorded at least ten times. The rearrangement uses TRBV12-3 or TRBV12-4 and TRBJ1-1; no clear D gene. The CDR3 totals 12 residues. The V end was cut by 5 bases, the J end by 8 bases, with 12 bases between. CDR3 nucleotides: TGTGCCAGCAGTAAGATGGGTAGGGAAGCTTTCTTT. It encodes CASSKMGREAFF.

The chain uses TRBV5-1 and TRBJ1-1; D remains ambiguous. V lost 0 bases and J lost 6, with 12 bases in between. In germline, CDR1 is SGHRS, CDR2 YFSETQ. The CDR3 loop spans 14 amino acids. The CDR3 DNA reads as TGCGCCAGCAGCTTGGCCCTAGGGAGCTCTGAAGCTTTCTTT. Its protein is CASSLALGSSEAFF.

The rearrangement uses TRBV13 and TRBJ2-7; D is ambiguous. Germline V CDR1 and CDR2: PRHDT, FYEKMQ (reference sequence). This CDR3 contains 14 residues. V lost 5 bases, J lost 4 bases, and 15 bases lay in between. CDR3 in DNA: TGTGCCAGCAGCCTCTTTGGGATGGGGTACGAGCAGTACTTC. This gives the protein CASSLFGMGYEQYF.

This clonotype was seen at least ten times. The chain is built from TRBV4-1 and TRBJ1-2; D not certain. This CDR3 is built from 12 residues. CDR1 and CDR2 (germline): MGHRA, YSYEKL. Trimming removed 6 bases from V and 7 bases from J, with 12 bases in between. The CDR3 DNA is TGCGCCAGCAGTGGATTCGCGGGTGGCTACACCTTC. Translated: CASSGFAGGYTF.

This clonotype appeared many times. The chain carries TRBV5-1 and TRBJ2-1; D ambiguous. Germline values: CDR1 SGHRS, CDR2 YFSETQ. The CDR3 is made up of 13 amino acids. V was pared by 3 bases and J by 4 bases, with 8 bases between. The CDR3 sequence: CASSSAVYNEQFF. The CDR3 region has the DNA TGCGCCAGCAGCTCGGCGGTGTACAATGAGCAGTTCTTC.